This T cell receptor (beta chain) came from a study of graft-versus-host responses after intestinal transplantation. General study points: GvH clones surfaced in recipient marrow, some emerging earlier in ileum or blood.

The CDR3 has 13 amino acids. Trimming pared 0 bases from V and 4 bases from J, leaving 7 bases between. Germline V gene data show CDR1 as GTSNPN and CDR2 as SVGIG (reference sequence). Notes on this clone: Its antigen remains unidentified.

The repertoire was sequenced with immunoSEQ multiplex PCR; TCRdb's copy has only in-frame clones and lacks some. Seen here are about 130,000 clones, 90% to 95% observed once, and the top ten hold roughly 0.17%. Sequenced here: unstimulated CD4+ T cells sorted from spleen or lymph node cells, sampled before intestinal transplant. This receptor was obtained from a human donor who received an intestinal transplant. The genes are TRBV30 and TRBJ1-5; D ambiguous. CDR3 coding DNA: TGTGCCTGGAGTGTGGCAAGTAATCAGCCCCAGCATTTT. Translating gives CAWSVASNQPQHF.